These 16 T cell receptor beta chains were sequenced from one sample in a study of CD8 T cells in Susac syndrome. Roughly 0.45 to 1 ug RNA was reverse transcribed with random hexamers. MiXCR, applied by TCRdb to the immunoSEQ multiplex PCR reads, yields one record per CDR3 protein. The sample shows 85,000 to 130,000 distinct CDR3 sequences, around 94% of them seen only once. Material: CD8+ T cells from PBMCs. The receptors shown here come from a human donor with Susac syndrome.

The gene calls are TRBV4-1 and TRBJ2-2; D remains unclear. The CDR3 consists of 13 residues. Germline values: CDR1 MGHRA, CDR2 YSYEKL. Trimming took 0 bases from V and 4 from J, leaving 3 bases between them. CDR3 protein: CASSQDFTGELFF. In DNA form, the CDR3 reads TGCGCCAGCAGCCAAGACTTCACCGGGGAGCTGTTTTTT.

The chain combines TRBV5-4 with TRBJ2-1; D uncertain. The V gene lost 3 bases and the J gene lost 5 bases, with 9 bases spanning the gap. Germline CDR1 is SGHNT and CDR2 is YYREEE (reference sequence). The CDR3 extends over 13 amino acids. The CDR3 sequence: CASSYGPDNEQFF. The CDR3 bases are TGTGCCAGCAGCTACGGACCTGACAATGAGCAGTTCTTC.

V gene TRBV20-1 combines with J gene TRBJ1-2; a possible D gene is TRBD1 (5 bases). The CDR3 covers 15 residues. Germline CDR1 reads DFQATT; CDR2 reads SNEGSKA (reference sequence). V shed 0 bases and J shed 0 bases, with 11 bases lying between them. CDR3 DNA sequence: TGCAGTGCTAGAGATAGTAGGGGTGCTAACTATGGCTACACCTTC. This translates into CSARDSRGANYGYTF.

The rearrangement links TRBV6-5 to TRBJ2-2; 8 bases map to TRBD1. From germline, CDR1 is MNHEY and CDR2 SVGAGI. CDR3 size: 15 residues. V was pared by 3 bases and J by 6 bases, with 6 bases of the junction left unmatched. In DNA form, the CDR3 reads TGTGCCAGCAGTTATGTCCAGGGGGCGGCCGGGGAGCTGTTTTTT. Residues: CASSYVQGAAGELFF.

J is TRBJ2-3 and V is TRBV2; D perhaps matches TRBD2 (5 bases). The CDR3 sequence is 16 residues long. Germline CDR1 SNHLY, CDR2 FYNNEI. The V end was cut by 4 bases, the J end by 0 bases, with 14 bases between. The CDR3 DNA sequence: TGTGCCAGCAGTGTGGGAGACTTGGCTAGCACAGATACGCAGTATTTT. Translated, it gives CASSVGDLASTDTQYF.

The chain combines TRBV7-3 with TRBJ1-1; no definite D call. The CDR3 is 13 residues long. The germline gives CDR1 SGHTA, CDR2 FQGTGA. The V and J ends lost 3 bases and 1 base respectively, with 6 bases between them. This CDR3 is CASSFGKNTEAFF. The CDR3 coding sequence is TGTGCCAGCAGCTTCGGAAAGAACACTGAAGCTTTCTTT.

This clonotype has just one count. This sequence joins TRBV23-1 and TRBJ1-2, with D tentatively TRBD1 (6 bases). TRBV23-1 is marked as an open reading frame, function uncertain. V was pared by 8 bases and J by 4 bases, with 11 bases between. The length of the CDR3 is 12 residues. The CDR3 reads CASRDKRYGYTF. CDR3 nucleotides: TGCGCCAGCCGGGACAAGCGCTATGGCTACACCTTC.

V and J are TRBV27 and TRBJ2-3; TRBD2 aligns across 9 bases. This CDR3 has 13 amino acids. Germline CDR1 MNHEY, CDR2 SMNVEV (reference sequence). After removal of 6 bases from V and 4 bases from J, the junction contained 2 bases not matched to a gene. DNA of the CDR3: TGTGCCAGCAGAAGCGGGAGGTCAGATACGCAGTATTTT. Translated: CASRSGRSDTQYF.

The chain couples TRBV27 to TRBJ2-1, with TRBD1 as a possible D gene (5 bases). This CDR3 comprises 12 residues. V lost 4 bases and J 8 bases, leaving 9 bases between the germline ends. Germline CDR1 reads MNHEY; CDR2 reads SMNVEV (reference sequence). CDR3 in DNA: TGTGCCAGCAGTTATCAGGGTGATGAGCAGTTCTTC. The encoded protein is CASSYQGDEQFF.

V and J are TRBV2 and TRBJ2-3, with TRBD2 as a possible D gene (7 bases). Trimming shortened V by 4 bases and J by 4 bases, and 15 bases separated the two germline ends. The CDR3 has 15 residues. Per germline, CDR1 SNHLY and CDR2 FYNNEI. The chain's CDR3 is CASSGEGVPPDTQYF. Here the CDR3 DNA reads TGTGCCAGCAGTGGGGAGGGGGTCCCTCCAGATACGCAGTATTTT. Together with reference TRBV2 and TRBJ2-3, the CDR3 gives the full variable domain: EPEVTQTPSHQVTQMGQEVILRCVPISNHLYFYWYRQILGQKVEFLVSFYNNEISEKSEIFDDQFSVERPDGSNFTLKIRSTKLEDSAMYFCASSGEGVPPDTQYFGPGTRLTVL.

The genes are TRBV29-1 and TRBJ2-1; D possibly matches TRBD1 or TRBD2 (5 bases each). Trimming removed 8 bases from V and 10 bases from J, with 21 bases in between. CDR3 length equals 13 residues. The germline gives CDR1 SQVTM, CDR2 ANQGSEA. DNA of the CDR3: TGCAGCACGACCGGGACCACGACACACGAGCAGTTCTTC. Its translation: CSTTGTTTHEQFF.

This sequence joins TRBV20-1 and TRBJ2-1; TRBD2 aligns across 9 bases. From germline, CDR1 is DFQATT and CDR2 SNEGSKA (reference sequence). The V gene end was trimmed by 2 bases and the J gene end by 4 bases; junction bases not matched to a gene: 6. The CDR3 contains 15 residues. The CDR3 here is CSARSAGGFYNEQFF. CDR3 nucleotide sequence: TGCAGTGCTAGATCTGCGGGGGGGTTTTACAATGAGCAGTTCTTC.

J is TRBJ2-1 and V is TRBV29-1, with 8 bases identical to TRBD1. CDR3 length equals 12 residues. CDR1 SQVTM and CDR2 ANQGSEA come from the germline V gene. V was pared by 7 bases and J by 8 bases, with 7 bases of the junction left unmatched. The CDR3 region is CSASGQGDEQFF. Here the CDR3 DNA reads TGCAGCGCCTCAGGACAGGGCGATGAGCAGTTCTTC.

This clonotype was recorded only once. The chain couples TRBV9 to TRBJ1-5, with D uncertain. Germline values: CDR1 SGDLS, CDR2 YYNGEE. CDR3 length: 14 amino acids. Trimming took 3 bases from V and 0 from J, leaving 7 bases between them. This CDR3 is CASSDGPSNQPQHF. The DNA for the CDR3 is TGTGCCAGCAGCGACGGACCTAGCAATCAGCCCCAGCATTTT.

The CDR3 here is CATSRGNTEAFF. The CDR3 region has the DNA TGTGCCACCAGCCGAGGAAACACTGAAGCTTTCTTT. The chain has TRBV24-1 and TRBJ1-1; no clear D. CDR1 KGHDR and CDR2 SFDVKD come from the germline V gene. V was trimmed by 7 bases and J by 2 bases, leaving 7 bases between them. The CDR3 has 12 amino acids.

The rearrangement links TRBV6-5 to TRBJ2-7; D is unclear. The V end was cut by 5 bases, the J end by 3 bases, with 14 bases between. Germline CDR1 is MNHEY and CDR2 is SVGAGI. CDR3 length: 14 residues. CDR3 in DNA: TGTGCCAGCAGTATCAGTAGTTCGAGCTACGAGCAGTACTTC. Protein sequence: CASSISSSSYEQYF.